This T cell receptor beta chain appears in the sequencing data of a study of blood T cell repertoires in COVID-19. Study overall: COVID-19 samples collected from the United States, Italy and Spain covered acute and convalescent phases. PBMCs, B-cell-depleted T cells, or T cells were the source of the cDNA or gDNA that made up the material.

Authors' methods: Estimation of nucleated cell counts relied on the amplification of reference gene primers. Libraries were prepared by immunoSEQ multiplex PCR; TCRdb keeps only in-frame clonotypes and omits some of them. V, J and clone size are taken as reported in that table, and D and trimming were inferred from the DNA itself. The top ten hold 3% to 4.5% of the sample, which has 350,000 or so clones, approximately 89% seen once. Trimming took 0 bases from V and 5 from J, leaving 13 bases between them. The CDR3 consists of 16 residues. The germline gives CDR1 SEHNR, CDR2 FQNEAQ (reference sequence). Recruited during active infection, patients (from Seattle) were subsequently followed longitudinally.

The chain carries TRBV7-9 and TRBJ2-2; D is undetermined. This TCR was recovered from a woman aged 60-70 years with COVID-19, enrolled during active disease. Input material: peripheral blood. As DNA, the CDR3 is TGTGCCAGCAGCTTAGCGGTTGGGCCCAGGACCGGGGAGCTGTTTTTT. Translated, it gives CASSLAVGPRTGELFF. Full variable domain (remainder filled in from reference TRBV7-9 and TRBJ2-2): DTGVSQNPRHKITKRGQNVTFRCDPISEHNRLYWYRQTLGQGPEFLTYFQNEAQLEKSRLLSDRFSAERPKGSFSTLEIQRTEQGDSAMYLCASSLAVGPRTGELFFGEGSRLTVL.